The 30 T cell receptor beta chains below were found in one sample sequenced in a study of control samples from healthy donors and cancer patients. Measured with immunoSEQ multiplex PCR; TCRdb has only the in-frame clones, and not every one. The data hold some 150,000 clones, with approximately 92% observed a single time. Specimen: blood. These receptors were taken from an older woman in good health.

The V gene is TRBV11-2, the J gene TRBJ1-5, with D uncertain. Germline CDR1 SGHAT, CDR2 FQNNGV. The CDR3 length is 14 residues. Between the trimmed V and J ends, which lost 5 bases and 0 bases, there was a span of 8 bases. This CDR3 is CASSPQYSNQPQHF. The CDR3 DNA sequence: TGTGCCAGCAGCCCACAATATAGCAATCAGCCCCAGCATTTT.

This sequence joins TRBV3-1 (or the pseudogene TRBV3-2) and TRBJ2-2, with unresolved D. The CDR3 contains 13 residues. V was cut by 4 bases and J by 4 bases, with 7 bases left in between. Germline V gene sequence: CDR1 LGHDT, CDR2 YNNKEL (reference sequence). CDR3 sequence (DNA): TGTGCCAGCAGCCGTCACGCCACCGGGGAGCTGTTTTTT. Translated: CASSRHATGELFF.

The genes are TRBV29-1 and TRBJ1-1, with D unresolved. The CDR3 spans 11 residues. The V end lost 4 bases, the J end lost 3 bases, and 6 bases lay between the germline ends. CDR1 SQVTM and CDR2 ANQGSEA come from the germline V gene. CDR3 region: CSVGVYTEAFF. The CDR3 coding sequence is TGCAGCGTTGGCGTATACACTGAAGCTTTCTTT.

The chain links TRBV18 to TRBJ1-1, with D perhaps matching TRBD1 (6 bases). Trimming cost V 6 bases and J 3 bases, with 14 bases left between them. The CDR3 covers 14 residues. Germline V gene sequence: CDR1 KGHSH, CDR2 LQKENI. This CDR3 reads CASSRGGGHTEAFF. The CDR3 bases are TGTGCCAGCTCCCGAGGGGGGGGCCACACTGAAGCTTTCTTT.

The CDR3 sequence: CASSLGANYGYTF. In DNA, the CDR3 is TGTGCCAGCAGTTTAGGTGCTAACTATGGCTACACCTTC. This chain joins TRBV7-3 and TRBJ1-2; no clear D gene. Germline assignment: CDR1 SGHTA and CDR2 FQGTGA. Trimming left V 6 bases short and J 0 bases short, with 8 bases between. This CDR3 region has 13 residues.

The CDR3 DNA reads TGTGCCAGCAGACCACAGGGTTTGTTAGGCTATGGCTACACCTTC. This codes for CASRPQGLLGYGYTF. This rearrangement joins TRBV7-2 to TRBJ1-2; tentatively, D is TRBD1 (6 bases). Germline CDR1 is SGHTA and CDR2 is FQGNSA. This CDR3 region has 15 residues. V gave up 6 bases and J gave up 4 bases, with 18 bases separating them.

The sample holds one count of this clone. V and J are TRBV19 and TRBJ1-4; D uncertain. Germline CDR1 reads LNHDA; CDR2 reads SQIVND (reference sequence). V dropped 1 base and J dropped 6 bases, with 9 bases sitting between them. This CDR3 region has 14 residues. CDR3 amino acids: CASSIGGIHEKLFF. The CDR3 DNA reads TGTGCCAGTAGTATAGGAGGGATCCATGAAAAACTGTTTTTT.

This rearrangement joins TRBV9 to TRBJ2-5; 12 bases map to TRBD2. Germline V gene data show CDR1 as SGDLS and CDR2 as YYNGEE. Trimming took 3 bases from V and 4 from J; bases not matched to a gene: 1. This CDR3 spans 14 amino acids. The DNA for the CDR3 is TGTGCCAGCAGCGGGACTAGCGGGGCAGAGACCCAGTACTTC. It yields the protein CASSGTSGAETQYF.

The chain couples TRBV7-2 to TRBJ2-3; D is unresolved. CDR1 is SGHTA, CDR2 FQGNSA, per germline. The CDR3 totals 13 residues. V dropped 5 bases and J dropped 5 bases, with 11 bases sitting between them. The CDR3 sequence: CASSLWAGDTQYF. The CDR3 DNA reads as TGTGCCAGCAGCCTGTGGGCTGGAGATACGCAGTATTTT.

The DNA for the CDR3 is TGTGCCAGCTCACCACCAGGGGTGGGTGAAAAACTGTTTTTT. Protein: CASSPPGVGEKLFF. The rearrangement joins TRBV18 to TRBJ1-4, with a weak D call TRBD1 (5 bases). The CDR3 covers 14 residues. The germline V gene has CDR1 KGHSH and CDR2 LQKENI. Trimming took 0 bases from V and 7 from J, leaving 9 bases between them.

The rearrangement joins TRBV10-1 to TRBJ2-1; D gene uncertain. This CDR3 is 13 amino acids long. The V end lost 9 bases, the J end lost 6 bases, and 15 bases lay between the germline ends. CDR1 is WNHNN, CDR2 SYGVQD, per germline (reference sequence). The CDR3 DNA follows: TGCGCCAGTCCGAATATCGATGGCAATGAGCAGTTCTTC. Its protein product is CASPNIDGNEQFF.

This rearrangement joins TRBV7-2 to TRBJ2-2; D unclear. Germline CDR1 SGHTA, CDR2 FQGNSA. There are 14 residues in the CDR3. Trimming cost V 5 bases and J 6 bases, with 13 bases left between them. In nucleotides, the CDR3 is TGTGCCAGCAGCCCTAGGACCACTGCCGGGGAGCTGTTTTTT. Translation: CASSPRTTAGELFF.

The chain has TRBV10-3 and TRBJ2-7; D gene uncertain. Trimming took 5 bases from V and 2 from J, leaving 10 bases between them. The V gene's germline CDR1 is ENHRY and CDR2 SYGVKD. The CDR3 has 13 amino acids. CDR3 sequence (DNA): TGTGCCATCAGTTCGGGCGAAGCCTACGAGCAGTACTTC. Residues: CAISSGEAYEQYF.

V and J are TRBV10-1 and TRBJ1-2, with D tentatively TRBD1 (6 bases). V lost 7 bases and J lost 3, with 12 bases in between. The CDR3 has 13 amino acids. Germline values: CDR1 WNHNN, CDR2 SYGVQD (reference sequence). CDR3 region: CASIGGLDYGYTF. The CDR3 region has the DNA TGCGCCAGCATTGGGGGGCTAGACTATGGCTACACCTTC.

The rearrangement links TRBV18 to TRBJ1-6; D uncertain. This CDR3 is built from 17 residues. Trimming shortened V by 1 base and J by 6 bases, and 16 bases separated the two germline ends. Germline CDR1 is KGHSH and CDR2 is LQKENI. The CDR3 protein is CASSPLRTLGGNSPLHF. The DNA of the CDR3 is TGTGCCAGCTCACCACTCAGGACGTTGGGCGGTAATTCACCCCTCCACTTT.

The rearrangement links TRBV4-3 to TRBJ2-7, with TRBD2 matching over 8 bases. The CDR3 spans 15 residues. The germline gives CDR1 LGHNA, CDR2 YSLEER. The V and J ends lost 1 base and 4 bases, in that order; junction bases with no gene match: 6. The DNA of the CDR3 is TGCGCCAGCAGCCAAGGGCGGGGGGATTTTTACGAGCAGTACTTC. Amino acid sequence: CASSQGRGDFYEQYF.

This clone has a single count. The chain is built from TRBV9 and TRBJ1-2, with 12 bases that match TRBD1. The CDR3 is 18 amino acids. The V gene's germline CDR1 is SGDLS and CDR2 YYNGEE. Trimming cost V 0 bases and J 1 base; bases outside gene matches: 7. The CDR3 here is CASSVGGQGAVINYGYTF. The DNA of the CDR3 is TGTGCCAGCAGCGTAGGGGGACAGGGGGCGGTTATTAACTATGGCTACACCTTC.

V gene TRBV12-3 or TRBV12-4 combines with J gene TRBJ1-2; D unresolved. The CDR3 has 13 amino acids. V was shortened by 2 bases and J by 2 bases, with 6 bases between the two germline ends. The CDR3 spells CASSLLQNYGYTF. The CDR3 nucleotides read TGTGCCAGCAGTTTATTACAGAACTATGGCTACACCTTC.

Only one count was recorded for this clone. A junction boundary mismatches the germline segment, possibly from a read error. The gene calls are TRBV4-3 and TRBJ1-1, with no clear D. There are 13 residues in the CDR3. Germline values: CDR1 LGHNA, CDR2 YSLEER. The CDR3 spells CAGSQGRDTEAFF. Here the CDR3 DNA reads TGCGCCGGCAGCCAAGGTAGGGATACTGAAGCTTTCTTT.

This chain connects TRBV19 to TRBJ2-1; 10 bases agree with TRBD1. The germline CDR1 and CDR2 sequences are LNHDA and SQIVND (reference sequence). After removal of 5 bases from V and 7 bases from J, the junction contained 8 bases not matched to a gene. The CDR3 covers 15 residues. The CDR3 DNA follows: TGTGCCAGTAGTTATCATCGACAGGGGGCGAATGAGCAGTTCTTC. Amino acids: CASSYHRQGANEQFF.

Here the CDR3 reads CASSLAVVTGELFF. As DNA, the CDR3 is TGTGCCAGCAGCTTAGCGGTAGTCACCGGGGAGCTGTTTTTT. This chain uses TRBV7-9 with TRBJ2-2; D not resolved. Germline CDR1 SEHNR, CDR2 FQNEAQ (reference sequence). Trimming cost V 0 bases and J 4 bases, with 6 bases left between them. CDR3 length: 14 amino acids.

This chain connects TRBV12-5 to TRBJ1-4; unclear D gene. The CDR3 loop spans 12 amino acids. V was trimmed by 6 bases and J by 8 bases, leaving 10 bases between them. Germline V gives CDR1 LGHNT, CDR2 FRNRAP. The CDR3 region has the DNA TGTGCTAGTGGCGCTTCTACGGAAAAACTGTTTTTT. Its protein is CASGASTEKLFF.

The rearrangement links TRBV7-3 to TRBJ2-5, with D unresolved. Germline CDR1 and CDR2: SGHTA and FQGTGA. The CDR3 length is 13 residues. Between the trimmed V and J ends, which lost 4 bases and 3 bases, there was a span of 9 bases. For the CDR3, the DNA is TGTGCCAGCAGCTACGACCAGGAAGAGACCCAGTACTTC. It codes for CASSYDQEETQYF.

V usage is TRBV2 and J usage is TRBJ1-4, with TRBD1 matching over 7 bases. Looked up from germline, CDR1 is SNHLY and CDR2 is FYNNEI. The CDR3 is 14 residues long. The V segment lost 6 bases and the J segment 2 bases; nucleotides outside the gene matches: 3. The DNA for the CDR3 is TGTGCCAGCAGGAGGGGGCTCACTAATGAAAAACTGTTTTTT. Translated: CASRRGLTNEKLFF. The whole variable domain, remainder taken from reference TRBV2 and TRBJ1-4, is EPEVTQTPSHQVTQMGQEVILRCVPISNHLYFYWYRQILGQKVEFLVSFYNNEISEKSEIFDDQFSVERPDGSNFTLKIRSTKLEDSAMYFCASRRGLTNEKLFFGSGTQLSVL.

This clone has just a few counts. CDR3 sequence (DNA): TGTGCCAGCAGTTCAGGGACAGCGAACACTGAAGCTTTCTTT. Amino acids: CASSSGTANTEAFF. The rearrangement joins TRBV27 to TRBJ1-1; 7 nucleotides match TRBD1. CDR1 and CDR2 (germline): MNHEY, SMNVEV (reference sequence). V trimming: 4 bases; J trimming: 1 base; junction bases outside the gene matches: 3. CDR3 length: 14 amino acids.

This clone turned up a few times. The chain joins TRBV5-4 to TRBJ2-6; 9 bases agree with TRBD2. V gave up 4 bases and J gave up 0 bases; unmatched junction bases: 8. Germline V gene sequence: CDR1 SGHNT, CDR2 YYREEE (reference sequence). The CDR3 has 18 residues. For the CDR3, the DNA is TGTGCCAGCAGCCCTCGTAGCGGGGGCTACTCTGGGGCCAACGTCCTGACTTTC. It is translated as CASSPRSGGYSGANVLTF.

The genes are TRBV5-4 and TRBJ2-5; 9 bases map to TRBD1. The V and J ends lost 5 bases and 4 bases, in that order; junction bases with no gene match: 6. This CDR3 spans 14 amino acids. The germline V gene encodes CDR1 SGHNT and CDR2 YYREEE (reference sequence). In DNA form, the CDR3 reads TGTGCCAGCAGTTCGGGACAGGGAAGAGAGACCCAGTACTTC. Encoded protein: CASSSGQGRETQYF.

The chain employs TRBV28 and TRBJ1-2; D remains ambiguous. Trimming removed 7 bases at V and 4 bases at J, with 10 bases between. The germline V gene encodes CDR1 MDHEN and CDR2 SYDVKM. The CDR3 is 12 residues long. The CDR3: CASITGGYGYTF. The CDR3 bases are TGTGCCAGCATTACTGGCGGCTATGGCTACACCTTC.

As regards this clone: This specimen includes other DNA sequences encoding the same CDR3. The chain couples TRBV18 to TRBJ1-3, with TRBD1 as a possible D gene (5 bases). This CDR3 has 14 residues. The V gene lost 4 bases and the J gene lost 0 bases, with 7 bases spanning the gap. Germline V gene lookup returns CDR1 KGHSH and CDR2 LQKENI. The CDR3 DNA is TGTGCCAGCTCACGGGGGGACTCTGGAAACACCATATATTTT. Protein: CASSRGDSGNTIYF. Variable domain in full (rest from reference TRBV18 and TRBJ1-3): NAGVMQNPRHLVRRRGQEARLRCSPMKGHSHVYWYRQLPEEGLKFMVYLQKENIIDESGMPKERFSAEFPKEGPSILRIQQVVRGDSAAYFCASSRGDSGNTIYFGEGSWLTVV.

The chain carries TRBV7-9 and TRBJ1-3; no clear D gene. V was cut by 1 base and J by 0 bases, with 4 bases left in between. Germline CDR1 SEHNR, CDR2 FQNEAQ (reference sequence). This CDR3 region has 14 residues. In nucleotides, the CDR3 is TGTGCCAGCAGCTTAGGGATCTCTGGAAACACCATATATTTT. Protein product: CASSLGISGNTIYF.